A single sample is the source of the 19 T cell receptor beta chains below, sequenced in a study of blood T cells in healthy people across ages. Together with a sample-barcoded 5' primer, a J-beta primer mix was included in a second PCR lasting roughly 6 to 12 cycles. TCRdb redid the calling of the 5' RACE reads with MiXCR, one entry per CDR3 protein. The data hold 1.5 million or so distinct CDR3 sequences, with 42% observed a single time. The material sequenced was blood. The receptors come from a woman younger than 30 in good health.

This clonotype showed up just a few times. The chain employs TRBV5-1 and TRBJ1-5, with 7 bases identical to TRBD1. Germline assignment: CDR1 SGHRS and CDR2 YFSETQ. The CDR3 runs 16 residues. V dropped 4 bases and J dropped 2; count of bases not matched to a gene: 9. CDR3 residues: CASSPTTGFGNQPQHF. CDR3 nucleotides: TGCGCCAGCAGCCCGACGACAGGGTTCGGCAATCAGCCCCAGCATTTT.

This clonotype has a handful of counts. V is TRBV29-1 and J is TRBJ1-5, with D tentatively TRBD1 (6 bases). The CDR3 runs 14 residues. V was clipped by 6 bases and J by 2 bases, with 14 bases between them. The germline V gene has CDR1 SQVTM and CDR2 ANQGSEA. The CDR3 protein is CSVTQGSGNQPQHF. The CDR3 nucleotides are TGCAGCGTAACACAGGGAAGCGGCAATCAGCCCCAGCATTTT.

The chain has TRBV3-1 and TRBJ2-5; 8 nucleotides match TRBD2. This CDR3 comprises 15 residues. Per the germline V gene, CDR1 is LGHDT and CDR2 is YNNKEL (reference sequence). With V trimmed by 4 bases and J by 11 bases, 15 bases remained unmatched. The CDR3: CASSRGLALYNEQYF. CDR3 DNA sequence: TGTGCCAGCAGCCGAGGACTAGCTTTGTACAATGAGCAGTACTTC.

This rearrangement joins TRBV10-3 to TRBJ2-3; D unclear. The germline gives CDR1 ENHRY, CDR2 SYGVKD. The ends were cut back, 0 bases at V and 1 base at J, with 17 bases in the middle. The CDR3 loop spans 18 amino acids. The CDR3, as DNA: TGTGCCATCAGTGAGTCCCGGGCTGAGGTTAATGGCACAGATACGCAGTATTTT. Its protein product is CAISESRAEVNGTDTQYF.

V usage is TRBV14 and J usage is TRBJ2-4; TRBD1 aligns across 8 bases. Gene TRBJ2-7 matches the end of the DNA better, so the J call may be wrong. This CDR3 is built from 15 residues. Germline V gives CDR1 SGHDN, CDR2 FVKESK. The CDR3 DNA sequence: TGTGCCAGCAGCCGCGGACAGGGATGGTCCTACGAGCAGTACTTC. It translates to CASSRGQGWSYEQYF.

This chain connects TRBV27 to TRBJ2-1, with TRBD1 matching over 10 bases. CDR3 size: 14 residues. In germline, CDR1 is MNHEY, CDR2 SMNVEV (reference sequence). V shed 6 bases and J 10 bases; nucleotides not matched to a gene: 9. The CDR3 DNA is TGTGCCAGCAGAACCGGGACAGGGGTATACGAGCAGTTCTTC. Translation: CASRTGTGVYEQFF.

The chain employs TRBV7-2 and TRBJ1-1, with 10 bases matching TRBD1. There are 17 residues in the CDR3. CDR1 is SGHTA, CDR2 FQGNSA, per germline. V shed 2 bases, J shed 4 bases, and the junction held 10 bases outside the gene matches. CDR3 nucleotide sequence: TGTGCCAGCAGCTTAAGAGCCCCGGGACAGGGGACCACTGAAGCTTTCTTT. This translates into CASSLRAPGQGTTEAFF.

This clonotype was counted a few times. The J gene is TRBJ2-1, the V gene TRBV7-2; D unclear. The length of the CDR3 is 14 residues. With 1 base removed from V and 10 bases from J, the gap between germline ends came to 14 bases. CDR1 and CDR2 from the germline V gene are SGHTA and FQGNSA. CDR3 nucleotide sequence: TGTGCCAGCAGCTTAGAGCCGACATTAAACGAGCAGTTCTTC. Residues: CASSLEPTLNEQFF.

The rearrangement joins TRBV12-3 or TRBV12-4 to TRBJ2-1; 11 nucleotides line up with TRBD2. The J segment lost 9 bases and the V segment lost 5 bases, leaving 9 bases of the junction unmatched. The CDR3 has 15 amino acids. CDR3 in DNA: TGTGCCAGCAGTCTCGTAGCGGGGGGGCCGGGTGAGCAGTTCTTC. This codes for CASSLVAGGPGEQFF.

This chain links TRBV20-1 with TRBJ2-1; D might be TRBD2 (6 bases). Germline V CDR1 and CDR2: DFQATT, SNEGSKA (reference sequence). The CDR3 covers 14 residues. Trimming stripped 5 bases from V and 5 bases from J, with 16 bases between. The DNA of the CDR3 is TGCAGTGCTCGGTCCCCGGACTACAACAATGAGCAGTTCTTC. This sequence encodes CSARSPDYNNEQFF.

The V and J genes are TRBV13 and TRBJ1-6, with D unresolved. Deletions cut 4 bases from V and 9 bases from J, with 10 bases between. CDR3 length equals 13 residues. Germline V lookup: CDR1 PRHDT, CDR2 FYEKMQ (reference sequence). The CDR3 reads CASSSSGSSPLHF. The CDR3 DNA reads TGTGCCAGCAGCTCCTCCGGGAGTTCACCCCTCCACTTT.

This sequence joins TRBV7-9 and TRBJ2-6; D may be TRBD2 (5 bases). Germline V lookup: CDR1 SEHNR, CDR2 FQNEAQ (reference sequence). This CDR3 is 17 amino acids long. Trimming stripped 7 bases from V and 0 bases from J, with 16 bases between. For the CDR3, the DNA is TGTGCCAGCATCGACGAGGGCTCGGGCTCTGGGGCCAACGTCCTGACTTTC. It specifies CASIDEGSGSGANVLTF.

The chain employs TRBV4-2 and TRBJ1-1; D may be TRBD1 (5 bases). Trimming took 2 bases from V and 0 from J, leaving 10 bases between them. CDR1 and CDR2 (germline): LGHNA, YNFKEQ. CDR3 length: 15 amino acids. The CDR3 protein is CASSQTGVMNTEAFF. CDR3 in DNA: TGTGCCAGCAGCCAAACAGGAGTCATGAACACTGAAGCTTTCTTT.

This clonotype was counted a few times. DNA of the CDR3: TGCGCCAGCAGCCAAGAGGAGGGGAACTATGGCTACACCTTC. Encoded protein: CASSQEEGNYGYTF. The chain has TRBV4-1 and TRBJ1-2, with a tentative D call TRBD1 (5 bases). Germline CDR1 is MGHRA and CDR2 is YSYEKL. Trimming removed 0 bases at V and 2 bases at J, with 7 bases between. This CDR3 is built from 14 residues.

The chain recombines TRBV7-8 with TRBJ2-7; 7 bases match TRBD1. V gave up 5 bases and J gave up 1 base; unmatched junction bases: 20. The V gene's germline CDR1 is SGHVS and CDR2 FQNEAQ. The CDR3 sequence is 19 residues long. CDR3 region: CASSPRQGEVTTPSYEQYF. The DNA of the CDR3 is TGTGCCAGCAGCCCCCGACAGGGAGAAGTTACCACGCCATCCTACGAGCAGTACTTC.

The gene calls are TRBV15 and TRBJ2-7; no clear D. The V end lost 3 bases, the J end lost 6 bases, and 9 bases lay between the germline ends. The germline CDR1 and CDR2 sequences are LNHNV and YYDKDF (reference sequence). The length of the CDR3 is 12 residues. The CDR3 DNA is TGTGCCACCAGCAGGGTCTACGGCGAGCAGTACTTC. It is translated as CATSRVYGEQYF.

Only a few counts were recorded for this clonotype. The V and J genes are TRBV5-1 and TRBJ1-4, with a tentative D call TRBD1 (6 bases). The CDR3 has 13 residues. The germline gives CDR1 SGHRS, CDR2 YFSETQ. The germline V and J ends were trimmed by 6 bases and 3 bases, with 9 bases remaining between them. For the CDR3, the DNA is TGCGCCAGCACGGGGGCGGCTAATGAAAAACTGTTTTTT. Translation: CASTGAANEKLFF.

The table lists this clonotype with a few counts. The rearrangement links TRBV29-1 to TRBJ1-2, with 7 bases lining up with TRBD1. The J segment lost 4 bases and the V segment lost 6 bases, leaving 2 bases of the junction unmatched. The CDR3 has 11 residues. Germline CDR1 reads SQVTM; CDR2 reads ANQGSEA. CDR3: CSVRTGYGYTF. For the CDR3, the DNA is TGCAGCGTCCGGACAGGCTATGGCTACACCTTC.

This clonotype was seen a few times. This chain connects TRBV6-5 to TRBJ2-7, with 8 nucleotides matching TRBD2. CDR1 and CDR2 from the germline V gene are MNHEY and SVGAGI. The junction had 18 bases not matched to a gene; V was cut back by 0 bases and J by 2 bases. This CDR3 comprises 20 residues. This chain's CDR3 is CASSYSNPSGGPERTYEQYF. In DNA form, the CDR3 reads TGTGCCAGCAGTTACTCGAACCCGAGCGGGGGCCCTGAAAGAACCTACGAGCAGTACTTC.